The T cell receptor (beta chain) described here comes from a study of cytomegalovirus exposure and HLA in healthy donors. Deletions cut 7 bases from V and 0 bases from J, with 13 bases between. CDR3 length: 14 residues. The germline V gene has CDR1 SQVTM and CDR2 ANQGSEA. Method: immunoSEQ multiplex PCR; TCRdb's copy keeps in-frame clones and lacks some. The sample lists 100,000 to 150,000 clones, roughly 89% occurring once. The donors were members of the validation cohort comprising some 130 subjects, separate from the roughly 670-subject first cohort. This receptor was obtained from a woman aged 18 to 35 in good health and CMV-seronegative. The V and J genes are TRBV29-1 and TRBJ2-1, with D unclear. The sample taken for sequencing was PBMCs. The CDR3 protein is CSARVRSSYNEQFF. In DNA form, the CDR3 reads TGCAGCGCCCGGGTCCGGAGCTCCTACAATGAGCAGTTCTTC.